This TCR beta chain was documented in a study of metastatic and nonmetastatic thyroid tumors. Whole-study context: The study looked at repertoires side by side in blood and in tumor or nodule tissue from malignant and benign thyroid patients.

As handled by the study authors: Using the CDR3 differences seen across clinicopathological groups, the authors built a distant-metastasis classifier for papillary thyroid cancer, which was meant to discriminate distant-metastatic patients. TCRdb re-called the PCR reads through MiXCR. TCRdb's processing, not the authors' own work, is the source of the V and J calls. In the table there are over 6,000 clones, 25% to 35% of which are singletons. Study-wide findings and caveats: Versus benign nodules, malignant thyroid tumors reportedly had significantly higher TCR beta diversity, in blood and tumor.

In the case of this clone: The antigen is unknown.

The V gene's germline CDR1 is MDHEN and CDR2 SYDVKM. The V end lost 2 bases, the J end lost 1 base, and 23 bases lay between the germline ends. This CDR3 comprises 19 residues. Ahead of thyroid surgery, no patient had received treatment of any kind. The V gene is TRBV28, the J gene TRBJ1-1, with D maybe TRBD1 (6 bases). The sequencing input was tumor tissue. The receptor was derived from a female donor with papillary thyroid cancer or a benign thyroid nodule (not recorded which). Some clones in this sample may be carry-over from other donors' samples. CDR3 nucleotides: TGTGCCAGCAGTTTACTCTTTGGCCCGGGGGCGCAAAGGAACACTGAAGCTTTCTTT. It yields the protein CASSLLFGPGAQRNTEAFF.